This TCR beta chain was identified in a study of shared T cell receptors in the human thymus. Trimming removed 3 bases at V and 5 bases at J, with 21 bases between. The CDR3 sequence is 17 residues long. CDR1 and CDR2 from the germline V gene are SGDLS and YYNGEE. Clones were read by immunoSEQ multiplex PCR, and TCRdb kept only the in-frame ones, dropping some. The sample holds more than 550,000 clones; 70% to 90% are singletons and the top ten take roughly 0.0094%. This same sample was also part of a study on human thymus T cells. According to that study: Corrective cardiac operations yielded the resected thymus tissue.

Source material: thymocytes. The V gene is TRBV9, the J gene TRBJ2-1; possible D gene TRBD2, 5 bases. The origin of this receptor is a boy younger than two with a congenital heart defect. CDR3 bases: TGTGCCAGCAGCGCACACGGACTCAGGCTAAGGGACAATGAGCAGTTCTTC. Translated: CASSAHGLRLRDNEQFF.